These 16 T cell receptor beta chains originate from one sample sequenced in a study of T cell responses to AZD1222 COVID-19 vaccine. The table came from immunoSEQ multiplex PCR; TCRdb's copy has only in-frame clones and leaves some out. The sample gives 100,000 to 150,000 clones, more than 70% of which show up once; less than 4% is in the top ten. Sequenced here: peripheral blood, sampled 28 days after the second AZD1222 dose. The receptors originated from an adult who received the AZD1222 COVID-19 vaccine.

The chain couples TRBV27 to TRBJ1-5; maybe TRBD1 (6 bases). Trimming removed 3 bases at V and 6 bases at J, with 12 bases between. CDR3 length: 14 amino acids. Germline V gives CDR1 MNHEY, CDR2 SMNVEV (reference sequence). The CDR3 reads CASSLAGQFQPQHF. DNA for the CDR3: TGTGCCAGCAGTTTGGCCGGACAGTTTCAGCCCCAGCATTTT.

This clone is labeled as medium-sized. The chain uses TRBV7-9 and TRBJ2-7, with 12 bases lining up with TRBD1. The CDR3 runs 17 residues. V lost 4 bases, J lost 3 bases, and 10 bases stayed unmatched. Germline assignment: CDR1 SEHNR and CDR2 FQNEAQ (reference sequence). CDR3 nucleotide sequence: TGTGCCAGCAGCTCGCCCTCCGGGACAGGGGGCTTCTACGAGCAGTACTTC. Translating it yields CASSSPSGTGGFYEQYF. The full variable domain, rest sourced from reference TRBV7-9 and TRBJ2-7, is DTGVSQNPRHKITKRGQNVTFRCDPISEHNRLYWYRQTLGQGPEFLTYFQNEAQLEKSRLLSDRFSAERPKGSFSTLEIQRTEQGDSAMYLCASSSPSGTGGFYEQYFGPGTRLTVT.

V and J are TRBV6-5 and TRBJ1-6; no firm D call. CDR1 and CDR2 from the germline V gene are MNHEY and SVGAGI. V was clipped by 4 bases and J by 7 bases, with 8 bases between them. The CDR3 is made up of 13 amino acids. The CDR3 nucleotides read TGTGCCAGCAGTTCGACGCGAAATTCACCCCTCCACTTT. Translated: CASSSTRNSPLHF.

This clone was picked up one time. V usage is TRBV27 and J usage is TRBJ2-1; D is possibly TRBD1 (6 bases). Germline CDR1 MNHEY, CDR2 SMNVEV (reference sequence). V was shortened by 7 bases and J by 3 bases, with 16 bases between the two germline ends. This CDR3 has 15 residues. The CDR3 DNA follows: TGTGCCAGCAAGGATTTCGGGACACGCTACAATGAGCAGTTCTTC. The encoded protein is CASKDFGTRYNEQFF.

This chain joins TRBV5-6 and TRBJ1-1; unclear D gene. The CDR3 consists of 14 residues. Germline values: CDR1 SGHDT, CDR2 YYEEEE. Trimming pared 1 base from V and 4 bases from J, leaving 11 bases between. The CDR3 DNA reads as TGTGCCAGCAGCTTGAGTGGCCGCGGCACTGAAGCTTTCTTT. Translated, it gives CASSLSGRGTEAFF.

This clone showed up just once. The chain uses TRBV13 and TRBJ1-3; TRBD1 matches at 7 bases. The CDR3 runs 14 residues. Germline V gene data show CDR1 as PRHDT and CDR2 as FYEKMQ (reference sequence). V lost 8 bases and J lost 4; bases outside the gene matches: 8. CDR3 sequence reads: CASRDRARGNTIYF. CDR3 coding DNA: TGTGCCAGCCGAGACAGGGCGAGAGGAAACACCATATATTTT.

V gene TRBV5-1 combines with J gene TRBJ1-6, with 11 bases that match TRBD1. The CDR3 has 17 amino acids. J gave up 9 bases and V 0 bases, and 8 bases lay outside the gene matches. Per the germline V gene, CDR1 is SGHRS and CDR2 is YFSETQ. The CDR3 protein is CASSLEGQGARSSPLHF. The CDR3 region has the DNA TGCGCCAGCAGCTTGGAAGGACAGGGGGCGAGAAGTTCACCCCTCCACTTT.

The chain couples TRBV19 to TRBJ1-2; D remains unclear. V lost 4 bases, J lost 0 bases, and 12 bases lay in between. CDR3 length: 15 residues. CDR1 and CDR2 (germline): LNHDA, SQIVND (reference sequence). The CDR3 sequence is CASSTVSNANYGYTF. CDR3 DNA: TGTGCCAGTAGTACGGTGTCAAATGCTAACTATGGCTACACCTTC. Filled out from reference TRBV19 and TRBJ1-2, the complete variable domain reads DGGITQSPKYLFRKEGQNVTLSCEQNLNHDAMYWYRQDPGQGLRLIYYSQIVNDFQKGDIAEGYSVSREKKESFPLTVTSAQKNPTAFYLCASSTVSNANYGYTFGSGTRLTVV.

This clone was observed once. The gene calls are TRBV5-6 and TRBJ2-5, with a possible D match to TRBD1 (5 bases). The V gene lost 5 bases and the J gene lost 5 bases, with 25 bases spanning the gap. The germline CDR1 and CDR2 sequences are SGHDT and YYEEEE. CDR3 size: 17 residues. CDR3 sequence (DNA): TGTGCCAGCAGGTGGGGCCCAGGGCGATCCTTAGGGGAGACCCAGTACTTC. It codes for CASRWGPGRSLGETQYF.

The chain recombines TRBV28 with TRBJ2-4, with 10 bases that match TRBD2. Germline V CDR1 and CDR2: MDHEN, SYDVKM. V was clipped by 6 bases and J by 5 bases; unmatched bases: 13. CDR3 length equals 17 residues. CDR3 nucleotides: TGTGCCAGCAGCCCCTTGGTAGCGGGAGGACGAGAAAACATTCAGTACTTC. It specifies CASSPLVAGGRENIQYF. Together with reference TRBV28 and TRBJ2-4, the CDR3 gives the full variable domain: DVKVTQSSRYLVKRTGEKVFLECVQDMDHENMFWYRQDPGLGLRLIYFSYDVKMKEKGDIPEGYSVSREKKERFSLILESASTNQTSMYLCASSPLVAGGRENIQYFGAGTRLSVL.

This chain uses TRBV30 with TRBJ2-7; D possibly corresponds to TRBD1 (6 bases). The CDR3 has 15 amino acids. V lost 3 bases to trimming and J lost 0 bases, with 15 bases between them. Germline values: CDR1 GTSNPN, CDR2 SVGIG (reference sequence). The CDR3 DNA follows: TGTGCCTGGAGAACAGGGAGTCACGGCTCCTACGAGCAGTACTTC. Protein: CAWRTGSHGSYEQYF.

V usage is TRBV19 and J usage is TRBJ2-5; 9 bases agree with TRBD1. The CDR3 length is 16 residues. Germline assignment: CDR1 LNHDA and CDR2 SQIVND (reference sequence). V shed 0 bases, J shed 5 bases, and the junction held 7 bases outside the gene matches. CDR3 coding DNA: TGTGCCAGTAGTATAGAAAGGGACAGGGTAAAGGAGACCCAGTACTTC. This translates into CASSIERDRVKETQYF. Supplemented by reference TRBV19 and TRBJ2-5, the full variable domain reads DGGITQSPKYLFRKEGQNVTLSCEQNLNHDAMYWYRQDPGQGLRLIYYSQIVNDFQKGDIAEGYSVSREKKESFPLTVTSAQKNPTAFYLCASSIERDRVKETQYFGPGTRLLVL.

The chain carries TRBV25-1 and TRBJ1-2; 8 bases agree with TRBD1. The CDR3 runs 15 residues. The germline CDR1 and CDR2 sequences are MGHDK and SYGVNS. Unmatched junction bases numbered 3, after V lost 2 bases and J lost 1 base. The CDR3, as DNA: TGTGCCAGCAGTGAAATTACAGGGGGTAACTATGGCTACACCTTC. This sequence encodes CASSEITGGNYGYTF.

The chain uses TRBV6-6 and TRBJ2-1, with 7 bases aligning to TRBD2. Germline V gives CDR1 MNHNY, CDR2 SVGAGI (reference sequence). V gave up 2 bases and J gave up 9 bases; unmatched junction bases: 13. The CDR3 runs 16 residues. The CDR3 loop is CASSYPRESGTGEQFF. The CDR3 DNA reads TGTGCCAGCAGTTACCCACGGGAGAGCGGGACGGGTGAGCAGTTCTTC.

The V gene is TRBV6-5, the J gene TRBJ2-7; 11 nucleotides match TRBD1. The CDR3 is 15 residues long. Germline values: CDR1 MNHEY, CDR2 SVGAGI. J lost 3 bases, V lost 5 bases, and 6 bases had no gene match. CDR3 amino acids: CASSLGTGGNYEQYF. CDR3 bases: TGTGCCAGCAGTCTAGGGACAGGGGGGAACTACGAGCAGTACTTC.

The rearrangement joins TRBV27 to TRBJ2-7; 8 nucleotides agree with TRBD2. The CDR3 runs 15 residues. CDR1 and CDR2 from the germline V gene are MNHEY and SMNVEV (reference sequence). Germline trimming cut 4 bases from V and 2 bases from J; bases unmatched to any gene: 7. CDR3 region: CASSSRPGGPYEQYF. The CDR3 DNA reads as TGTGCCAGCAGTTCCCGCCCGGGGGGGCCCTACGAGCAGTACTTC.